This TCR beta chain was sequenced in a study of shared clonotypes between healthy human individuals. Generated by immunoSEQ multiplex PCR, the TCRdb table keeps only in-frame clones and is missing some. The data contain some 2.1 million clones, roughly 94% of them singletons. CDR1 is ENHRY, CDR2 SYGVKD, per germline. V was trimmed by 0 bases and J by 4 bases, leaving 6 bases between them. This CDR3 region has 13 residues. The chain has TRBV10-3 and TRBJ2-5; D not certain. The sample was naive CD4+ T cells sorted from blood. The subset: CD45RA+ positively selected. The sequence was obtained from a man aged 18 to 30 in good health. CDR3 in DNA: TGTGCCATCAGTGAGTCGACACCAGAGACCCAGTACTTC. This sequence encodes CAISESTPETQYF.